This TCR beta chain was observed in a study of T cell responses to AZD1222 COVID-19 vaccine. With 1 base removed from V and 5 bases from J, the gap between germline ends came to 9 bases. CDR3 length equals 14 residues. Germline CDR1 MDHEN, CDR2 SYDVKM. Libraries were prepared by immunoSEQ multiplex PCR; TCRdb keeps only in-frame clonotypes and omits some of them. The data show some 130,000 clones, about 93% seen once. V usage is TRBV28 and J usage is TRBJ1-5; D gene unclear. This receptor was taken from an adult in good health. Sequences were derived from peripheral blood, sampled on day 0 of AZD1222 vaccination. CDR3 sequence (DNA): TGTGCCAGCAGTTTATTCTCCCCGGATCAGCCCCAGCATTTT. It codes for CASSLFSPDQPQHF.